This T cell receptor (beta chain) derives from a study of blood T cells in healthy people across ages. This clonotype appeared many times. What it binds is not known. From germline, CDR1 is DFQATT and CDR2 SNEGSKA (reference sequence). The CDR3 extends over 12 amino acids. With 6 bases clipped from V and 4 bases from J, the junction kept 3 bases outside the gene matches. Findings of the study overall: A roughly linear age-dependent decrease characterized TCR beta diversity per million T cells. More naive CD4+ cells and higher diversity were found in long-lived than in aged donors. Estimated diversity that came from one million T cells was considered an underestimate.

Through a sample-barcoded 5' primer and a J-beta primer mix, a second PCR was run for about 6 to 11 cycles. Every cDNA molecule bore a tag from a template-switch adaptor containing 12 random nucleotides. TCRdb processed the 5' RACE reads anew with MiXCR; each CDR3 protein has one entry. The sample yields hundreds of thousands of distinct CDR3 sequences, about 50% seen once. This clonotype originated in an elderly woman in good health. The chain uses TRBV20-1 and TRBJ1-5; 7 bases map to TRBD1. The sample consisted of blood. The CDR3 DNA follows: TGCAGTGCCCCGGGACAGAATCAGCCCCAGCATTTT. As protein: CSAPGQNQPQHF.